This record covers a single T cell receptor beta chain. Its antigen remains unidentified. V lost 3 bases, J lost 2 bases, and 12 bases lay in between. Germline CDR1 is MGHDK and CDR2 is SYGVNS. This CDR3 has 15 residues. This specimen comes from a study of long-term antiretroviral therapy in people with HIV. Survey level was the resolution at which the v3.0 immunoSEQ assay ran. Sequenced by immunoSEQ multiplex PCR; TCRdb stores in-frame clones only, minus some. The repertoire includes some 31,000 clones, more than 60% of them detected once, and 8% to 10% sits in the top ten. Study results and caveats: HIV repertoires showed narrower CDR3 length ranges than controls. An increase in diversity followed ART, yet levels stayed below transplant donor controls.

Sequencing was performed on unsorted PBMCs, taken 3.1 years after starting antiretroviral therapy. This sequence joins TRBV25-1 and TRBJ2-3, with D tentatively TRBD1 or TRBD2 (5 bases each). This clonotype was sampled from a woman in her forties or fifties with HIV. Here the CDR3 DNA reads TGTGCCAGCAGTGAGAGGGGAAGGGTCACAGATACGCAGTATTTT. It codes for CASSERGRVTDTQYF.